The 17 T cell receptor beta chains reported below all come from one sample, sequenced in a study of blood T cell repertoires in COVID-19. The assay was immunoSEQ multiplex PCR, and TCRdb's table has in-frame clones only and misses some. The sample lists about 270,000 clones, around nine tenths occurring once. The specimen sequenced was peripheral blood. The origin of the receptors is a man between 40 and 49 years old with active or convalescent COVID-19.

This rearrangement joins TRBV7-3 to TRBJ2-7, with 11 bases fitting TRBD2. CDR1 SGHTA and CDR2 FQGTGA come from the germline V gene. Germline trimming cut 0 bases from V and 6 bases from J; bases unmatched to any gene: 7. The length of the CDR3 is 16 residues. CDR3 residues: CASSLTRLAGGGEQYF. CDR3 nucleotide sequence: TGTGCCAGCAGCTTAACACGGCTAGCGGGAGGAGGCGAGCAGTACTTC.

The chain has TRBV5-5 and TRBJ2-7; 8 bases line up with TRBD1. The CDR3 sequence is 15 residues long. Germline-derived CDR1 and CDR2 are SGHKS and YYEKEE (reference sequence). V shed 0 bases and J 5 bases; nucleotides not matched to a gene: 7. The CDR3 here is CASSLVWTGLHEQYF. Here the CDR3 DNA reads TGTGCCAGCAGCTTGGTGTGGACAGGGTTACACGAGCAGTACTTC. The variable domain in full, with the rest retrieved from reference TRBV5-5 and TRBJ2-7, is DAGVTQSPTHLIKTRGQQVTLRCSPISGHKSVSWYQQVLGQGPQFIFQYYEKEERGRGNFPDRFSARQFPNYSSELNVNALLLGDSALYLCASSLVWTGLHEQYFGPGTRLTVT.

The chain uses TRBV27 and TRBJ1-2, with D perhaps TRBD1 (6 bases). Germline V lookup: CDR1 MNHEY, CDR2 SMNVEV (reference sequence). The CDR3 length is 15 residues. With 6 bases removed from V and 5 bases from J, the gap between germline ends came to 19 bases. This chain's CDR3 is CASSLRGGQAYGYTF. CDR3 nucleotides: TGTGCCAGCAGCCTTCGCGGGGGGCAGGCGTATGGCTACACCTTC.

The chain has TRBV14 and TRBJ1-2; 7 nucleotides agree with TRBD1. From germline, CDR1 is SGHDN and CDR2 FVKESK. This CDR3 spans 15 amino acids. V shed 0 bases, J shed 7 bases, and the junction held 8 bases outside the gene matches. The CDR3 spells CASSQDSGQVSGYTF. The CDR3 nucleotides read TGTGCCAGCAGCCAAGACTCAGGACAGGTATCTGGCTACACCTTC.

As DNA, the CDR3 is TGTGCCAGCAGAGAGGAAGGGGGTAGCAATCAGCCCCAGCATTTT. Translation gives CASREEGGSNQPQHF. The chain couples TRBV28 to TRBJ1-5, with a weak D call TRBD1 (6 bases). With 6 bases removed from V and 0 bases from J, the gap between germline ends came to 12 bases. The CDR3 extends over 15 amino acids. Per germline, CDR1 MDHEN and CDR2 SYDVKM.

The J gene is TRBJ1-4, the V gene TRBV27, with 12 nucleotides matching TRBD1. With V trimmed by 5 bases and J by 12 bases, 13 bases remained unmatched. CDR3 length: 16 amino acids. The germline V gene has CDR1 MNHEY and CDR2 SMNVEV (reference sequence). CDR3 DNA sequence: TGTGCCAGCAGTCGAAAGCCCGGGACAGGGGGCGCGGAACTGTTTTTT. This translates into CASSRKPGTGGAELFF.

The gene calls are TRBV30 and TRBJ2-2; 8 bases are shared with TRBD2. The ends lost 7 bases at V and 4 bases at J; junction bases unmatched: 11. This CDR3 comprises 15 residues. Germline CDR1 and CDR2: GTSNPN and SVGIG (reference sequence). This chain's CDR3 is CASPRGGAGTGELFF. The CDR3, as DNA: TGTGCCTCCCCACGGGGGGGCGCGGGCACCGGGGAGCTGTTTTTT. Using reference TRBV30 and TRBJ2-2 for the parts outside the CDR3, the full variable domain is SQTIHQWPATLVQPVGSPLSLECTVEGTSNPNLYWYRQAAGRGLQLLFYSVGIGQISSEVPQNLSASRPQDRQFILSSKKLLLSDSGFYLCASPRGGAGTGELFFGEGSRLTVL.

The chain's CDR3 is CASSFWTGGGNTEAFF. In DNA form, the CDR3 reads TGTGCCAGCAGTTTCTGGACAGGGGGTGGGAACACTGAAGCTTTCTTT. The V gene is TRBV27, the J gene TRBJ1-1, with 10 bases aligning to TRBD1. The V gene's germline CDR1 is MNHEY and CDR2 SMNVEV (reference sequence). V shed 3 bases, J shed 1 base, and the junction held 5 bases outside the gene matches. There are 16 residues in the CDR3.

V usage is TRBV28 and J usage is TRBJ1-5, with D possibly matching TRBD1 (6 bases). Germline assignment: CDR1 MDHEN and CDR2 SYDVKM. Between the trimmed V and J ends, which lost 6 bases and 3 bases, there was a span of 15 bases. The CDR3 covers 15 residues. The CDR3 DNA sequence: TGTGCCAGCAGCCCACCAGGGGAACCCAATCAGCCCCAGCATTTT. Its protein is CASSPPGEPNQPQHF.

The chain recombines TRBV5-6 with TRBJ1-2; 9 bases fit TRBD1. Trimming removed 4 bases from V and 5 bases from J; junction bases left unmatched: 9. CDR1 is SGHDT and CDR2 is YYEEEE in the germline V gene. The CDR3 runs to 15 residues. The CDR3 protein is CASSAPGTGFYGYTF. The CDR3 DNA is TGTGCCAGCAGCGCCCCCGGGACAGGGTTTTATGGCTACACCTTC.

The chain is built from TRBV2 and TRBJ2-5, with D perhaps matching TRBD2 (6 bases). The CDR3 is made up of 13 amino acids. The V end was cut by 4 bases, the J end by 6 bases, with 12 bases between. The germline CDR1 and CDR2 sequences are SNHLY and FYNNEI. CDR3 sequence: CASSGLRGKTQYF. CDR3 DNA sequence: TGTGCCAGCAGTGGACTGCGCGGGAAGACCCAGTACTTC. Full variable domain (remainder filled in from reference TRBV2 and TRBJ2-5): EPEVTQTPSHQVTQMGQEVILRCVPISNHLYFYWYRQILGQKVEFLVSFYNNEISEKSEIFDDQFSVERPDGSNFTLKIRSTKLEDSAMYFCASSGLRGKTQYFGPGTRLLVL.

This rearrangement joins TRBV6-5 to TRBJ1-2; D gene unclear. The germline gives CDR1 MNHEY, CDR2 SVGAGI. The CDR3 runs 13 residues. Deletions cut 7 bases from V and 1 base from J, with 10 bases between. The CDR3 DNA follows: TGTGCCAGCAAAGAGGGAGGTAACTATGGCTACACCTTC. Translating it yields CASKEGGNYGYTF.

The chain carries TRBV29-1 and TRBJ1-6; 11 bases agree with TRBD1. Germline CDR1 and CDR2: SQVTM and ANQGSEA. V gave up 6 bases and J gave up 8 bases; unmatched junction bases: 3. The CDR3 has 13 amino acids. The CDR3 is CSVGTGGDSPLHF. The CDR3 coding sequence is TGCAGCGTAGGGACAGGGGGAGATTCACCCCTCCACTTT.

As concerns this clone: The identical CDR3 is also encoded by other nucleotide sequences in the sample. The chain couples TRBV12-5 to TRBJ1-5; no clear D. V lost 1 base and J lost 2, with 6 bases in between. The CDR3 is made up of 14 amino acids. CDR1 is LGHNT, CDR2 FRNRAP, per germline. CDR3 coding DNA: TGTGCTAGTGGTTTGGGCACAGGCAATCAGCCCCAGCATTTT. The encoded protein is CASGLGTGNQPQHF.

The CDR3 region is CASRDRDTHEQYF. Written as DNA, the CDR3 is TGTGCCAGCAGAGACAGGGATACCCACGAGCAGTACTTC. The chain joins TRBV28 to TRBJ2-7; 7 bases map to TRBD1. The germline CDR1 and CDR2 sequences are MDHEN and SYDVKM. The CDR3 is 13 amino acids. V gave up 6 bases and J gave up 5 bases; unmatched junction bases: 7. The variable domain in full, completed from reference TRBV28 and TRBJ2-7, reads DVKVTQSSRYLVKRTGEKVFLECVQDMDHENMFWYRQDPGLGLRLIYFSYDVKMKEKGDIPEGYSVSREKKERFSLILESASTNQTSMYLCASRDRDTHEQYFGPGTRLTVT.

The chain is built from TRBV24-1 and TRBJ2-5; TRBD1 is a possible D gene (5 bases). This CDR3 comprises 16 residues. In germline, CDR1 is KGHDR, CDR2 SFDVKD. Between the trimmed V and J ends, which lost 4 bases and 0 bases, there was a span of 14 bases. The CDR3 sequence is CATSEPSWGYQETQYF. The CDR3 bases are TGTGCCACCAGTGAACCTTCCTGGGGCTACCAAGAGACCCAGTACTTC.

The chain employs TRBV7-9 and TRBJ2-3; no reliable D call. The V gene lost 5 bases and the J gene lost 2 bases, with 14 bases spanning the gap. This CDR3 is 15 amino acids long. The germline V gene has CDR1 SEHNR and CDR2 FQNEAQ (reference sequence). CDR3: CASSHAEQPTDTQYF. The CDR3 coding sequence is TGTGCCAGCAGCCATGCAGAACAACCCACAGATACGCAGTATTTT.